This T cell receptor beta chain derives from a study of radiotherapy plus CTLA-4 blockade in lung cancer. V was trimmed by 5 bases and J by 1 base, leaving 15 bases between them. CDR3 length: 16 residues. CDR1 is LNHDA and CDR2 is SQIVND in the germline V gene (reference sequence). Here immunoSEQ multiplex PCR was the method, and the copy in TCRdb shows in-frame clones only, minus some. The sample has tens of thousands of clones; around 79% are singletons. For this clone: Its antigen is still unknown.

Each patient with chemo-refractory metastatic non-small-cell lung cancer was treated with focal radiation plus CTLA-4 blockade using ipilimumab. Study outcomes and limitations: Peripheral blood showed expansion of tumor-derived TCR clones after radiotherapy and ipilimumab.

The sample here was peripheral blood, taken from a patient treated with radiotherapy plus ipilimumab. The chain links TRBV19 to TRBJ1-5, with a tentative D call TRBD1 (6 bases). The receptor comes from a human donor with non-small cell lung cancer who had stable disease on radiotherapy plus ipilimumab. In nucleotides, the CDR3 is TGTGCCAGTAGTCCACCACAGGGTGTGAGCAATCAGCCCCAGCATTTT. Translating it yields CASSPPQGVSNQPQHF.